Below, one T cell receptor beta chain is given with its context. Its target antigen remains unknown. This entry belongs to a study of CXCR3-negative and CXCR3-positive naive CD8 T cells (dated by TCRdb to the late 2010s). Looking at the study overall: In total, 130 million to 150 million TRB reads were obtained, or roughly 1.5 +/- 0.3 million reads per library. Diversity and physicochemical repertoire analyses covered under twelve donors pooled from two independent experiments. TRBV-TRBJ cluster analysis included naive subsets from about 5 donors and memory cells from 3 donors. General study outcomes and caveats: Comparably high repertoire diversity was found in both naive subsets, whereas much lower repertoire diversity was found in memory CD8+ T cells. Because surface CD5, which is linked to self-reactivity in mice, was comparable between the naive subsets, TCR interaction strength was also inferred from TRB CDR3 physicochemical properties. TRBV-TRBJ usage was similar between naive CXCR3-negative and CXCR3-positive cells from the same donor, while memory cells showed distinct patterns. TRB CDR3s from CXCR3-positive naive cells showed higher hydrophobicity (lower Kidera factor 4), lower energy, and higher strength and volume indices than CXCR3-negative naive cells. Freshly isolated PBMCs were used for most assays because CXCR3 expression partially decreased after cryopreservation.

Instrument on record: NextSeq 550. The Human TCR Profiling Kit (MiLaboratory) was used to prepare UMI-labeled 5' RACE TRB cDNA libraries. cDNA synthesis used the entire amount of extracted RNA, and PCR amplification then used the entire amount of cDNA produced. Libraries were prepared in parallel using an identical number of PCR cycles. In the paper's pipeline: About 53,000 +/- 9,400 unique UMI-labeled TRB cDNA molecules per library were extracted with MIGEC and MiXCR, with at least two reads per UMI required. On average, each library contained approximately 40,000 +/- 10,000 functional in-frame TRB CDR3 nucleotide clonotypes without stop codons. Diversity metrics, including normalized Shannon-Wiener and Chao1, were computed in VDJtools after downsampling to 5000 UMI-labeled TRB molecules per sample. Clonotype-size-weighted physicochemical properties of the central five CDR3 residues (interaction energy, strength, volume and Kidera factor 4) were computed in VDJtools. TCRdb reprocessed the reads and assigns one entry to each CDR3 protein sequence, leaving out DNA. The V and J calls shown here were made by TCRdb, not taken from the authors' results. This sample's table has entries for 70,000 to 100,000 distinct CDR3 sequences. Approximately 1.1% of the sample is in the top ten clones.

CDR1 and CDR2 were assigned from the germline V gene (reference sequence) as MNHNY and SVGAGI. The CDR3 measures 15 amino acids from cysteine to phenylalanine. The DNA is not on file. Each CD8+ T cell subset was flow-sorted in triplicate, and approximately 280,000 cells per subset were placed directly into RLT lysis buffer. To exclude memory contaminants, naive CD8+ T cells were stringently defined as CD45RO-CCR7+CD27+CD95-. Standard density gradient centrifugation was used to isolate peripheral blood mononuclear cells from buffy coats. A FACSAria III was used to flow-sort naive CXCR3-negative and CXCR3-positive CD8+ T cells. An RNeasy Mini Kit was used to extract total RNA from the sorted cells.

This TCR derives from a human donor in good health. Some clones in this sample may be carry-over from other donors' samples. Sequencing was performed on naive CXCR3- CD8+ T cells from blood. According to the study, the label for this sample's cell subset or site signals: CD45RO-CCR7+CD27+CD95- naive CD8+ T cells lacking CXCR3 (TNR3-). The chain joins TRBV6-6 to TRBJ2-7; TCRdb lists TRBD1, though no DNA is available to test this call. This receptor carries the CDR3 CASSYEGGSSYEQYF.